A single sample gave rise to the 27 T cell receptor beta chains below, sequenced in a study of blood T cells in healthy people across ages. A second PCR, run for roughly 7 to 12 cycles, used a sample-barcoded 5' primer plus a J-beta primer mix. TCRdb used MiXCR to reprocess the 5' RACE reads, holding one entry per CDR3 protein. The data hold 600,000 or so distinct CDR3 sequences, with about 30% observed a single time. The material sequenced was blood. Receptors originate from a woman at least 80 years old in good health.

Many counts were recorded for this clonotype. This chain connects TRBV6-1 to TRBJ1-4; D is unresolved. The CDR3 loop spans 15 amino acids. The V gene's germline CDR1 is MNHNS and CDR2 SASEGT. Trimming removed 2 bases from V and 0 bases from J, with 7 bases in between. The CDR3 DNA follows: TGTGCCAGCAGTGAATTAAGGGCAACTAATGAAAAACTGTTTTTT. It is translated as CASSELRATNEKLFF.

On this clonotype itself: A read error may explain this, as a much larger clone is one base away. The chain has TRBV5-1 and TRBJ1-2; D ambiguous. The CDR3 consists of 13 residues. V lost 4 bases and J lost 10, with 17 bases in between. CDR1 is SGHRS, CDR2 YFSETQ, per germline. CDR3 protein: CASSQEGLGDYTF. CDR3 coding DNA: TGCGCCAGCAGCCAGGAGGGTCTTGGGGACTACACCTTC.

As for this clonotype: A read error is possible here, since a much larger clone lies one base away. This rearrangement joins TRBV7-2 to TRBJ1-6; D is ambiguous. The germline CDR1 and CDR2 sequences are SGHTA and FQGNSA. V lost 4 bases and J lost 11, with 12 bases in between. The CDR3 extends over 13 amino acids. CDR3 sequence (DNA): TGTGCCAGCAGCTGGCTCCCGAATCCACCCCTCCACTTT. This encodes CASSWLPNPPLHF.

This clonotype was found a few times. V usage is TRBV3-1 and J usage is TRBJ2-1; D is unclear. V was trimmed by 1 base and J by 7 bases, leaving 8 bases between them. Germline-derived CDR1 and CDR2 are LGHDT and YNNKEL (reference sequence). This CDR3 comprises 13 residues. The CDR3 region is CASSQGQTNEQFF. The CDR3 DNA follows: TGTGCCAGCAGCCAAGGGCAGACTAATGAGCAGTTCTTC.

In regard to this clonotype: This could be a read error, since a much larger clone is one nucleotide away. CDR3 in DNA: TGTGCCAGCAACTTGCCAGGACTGAACACTGAAGCTTTCTTT. Its protein product is CASNLPGLNTEAFF. J is TRBJ1-1 and V is TRBV7-2, with unresolved D. The CDR3 sequence is 14 residues long. Deletions cut 7 bases from V and 0 bases from J, with 12 bases between. The germline V gene has CDR1 SGHTA and CDR2 FQGNSA.

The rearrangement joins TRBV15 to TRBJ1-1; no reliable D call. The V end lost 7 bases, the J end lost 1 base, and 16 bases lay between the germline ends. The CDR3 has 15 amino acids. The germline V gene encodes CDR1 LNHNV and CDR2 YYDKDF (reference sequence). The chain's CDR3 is CATKLWGNPNTEAFF. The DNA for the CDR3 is TGTGCCACCAAGCTCTGGGGAAATCCGAACACTGAAGCTTTCTTT.

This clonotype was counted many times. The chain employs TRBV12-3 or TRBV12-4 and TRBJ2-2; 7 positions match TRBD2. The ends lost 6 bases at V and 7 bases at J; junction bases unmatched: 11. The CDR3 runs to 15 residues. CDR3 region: CASRHGRQQVGELFF. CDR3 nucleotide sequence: TGTGCCAGCAGGCACGGGAGGCAGCAAGTCGGGGAGCTGTTTTTT.

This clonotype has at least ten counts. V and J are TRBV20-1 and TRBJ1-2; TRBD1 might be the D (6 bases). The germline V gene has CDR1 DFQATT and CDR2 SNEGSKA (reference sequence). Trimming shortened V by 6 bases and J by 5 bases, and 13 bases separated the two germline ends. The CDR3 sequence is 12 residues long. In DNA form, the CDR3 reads TGCAGTGCCGAGAGGGGGGGTTATGGCTACACCTTC. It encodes CSAERGGYGYTF.

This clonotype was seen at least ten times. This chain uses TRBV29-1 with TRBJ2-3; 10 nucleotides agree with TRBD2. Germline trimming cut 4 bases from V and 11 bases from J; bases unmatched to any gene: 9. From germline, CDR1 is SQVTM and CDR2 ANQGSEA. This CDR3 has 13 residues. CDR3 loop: CSVVTSGVGVQYF. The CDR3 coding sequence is TGCAGCGTTGTAACTAGCGGGGTGGGCGTGCAGTATTTT.

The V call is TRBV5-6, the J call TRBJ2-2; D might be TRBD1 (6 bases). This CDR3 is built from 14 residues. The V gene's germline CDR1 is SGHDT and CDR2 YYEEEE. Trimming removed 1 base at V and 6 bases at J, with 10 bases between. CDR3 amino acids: CASSLKQGAGELFF. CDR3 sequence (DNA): TGTGCCAGCAGCTTGAAACAGGGAGCCGGGGAGCTGTTTTTT.

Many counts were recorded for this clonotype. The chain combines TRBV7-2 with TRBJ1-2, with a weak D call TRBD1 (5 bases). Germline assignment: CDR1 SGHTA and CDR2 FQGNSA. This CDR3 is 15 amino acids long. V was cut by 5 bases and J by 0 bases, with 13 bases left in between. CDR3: CASSPDRATNYGYTF. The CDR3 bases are TGTGCCAGCAGCCCCGACAGAGCTACTAACTATGGCTACACCTTC.

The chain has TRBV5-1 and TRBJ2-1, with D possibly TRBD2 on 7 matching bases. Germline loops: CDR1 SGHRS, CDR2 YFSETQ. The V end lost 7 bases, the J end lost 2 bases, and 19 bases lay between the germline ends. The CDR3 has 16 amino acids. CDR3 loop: CASVGGGRGAYNEQFF. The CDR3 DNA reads TGCGCCAGCGTGGGCGGGGGCCGTGGCGCCTACAATGAGCAGTTCTTC.

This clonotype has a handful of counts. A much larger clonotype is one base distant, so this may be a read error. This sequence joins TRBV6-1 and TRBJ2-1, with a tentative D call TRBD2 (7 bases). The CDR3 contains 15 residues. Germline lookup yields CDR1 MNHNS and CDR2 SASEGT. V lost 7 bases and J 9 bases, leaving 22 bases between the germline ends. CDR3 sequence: CASTEEGGLGFEQFF. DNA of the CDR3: TGTGCCAGCACCGAGGAGGGGGGGTTAGGGTTTGAGCAGTTCTTC.

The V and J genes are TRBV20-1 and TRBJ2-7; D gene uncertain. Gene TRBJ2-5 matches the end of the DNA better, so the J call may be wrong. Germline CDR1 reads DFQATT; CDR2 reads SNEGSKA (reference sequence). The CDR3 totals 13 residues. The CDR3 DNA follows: TGCAGTGCTAGAGATTTGGCGTTAGAGACCCAGTACTTC. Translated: CSARDLALETQYF.

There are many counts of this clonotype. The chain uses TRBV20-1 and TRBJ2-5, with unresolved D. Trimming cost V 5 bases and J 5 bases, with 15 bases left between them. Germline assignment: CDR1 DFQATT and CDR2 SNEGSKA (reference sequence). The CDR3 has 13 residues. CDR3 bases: TGCAGTGCTCTACAAGACACCCGGGAGACCCAGTACTTC. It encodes CSALQDTRETQYF.

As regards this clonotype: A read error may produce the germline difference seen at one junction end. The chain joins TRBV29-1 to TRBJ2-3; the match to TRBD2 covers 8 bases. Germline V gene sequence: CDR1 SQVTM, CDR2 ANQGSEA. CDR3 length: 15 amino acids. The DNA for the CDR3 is TGCAGCGTTCCTCTCGGGGGGGGTATGACAGGTACGCAGTATTTT. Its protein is CSVPLGGGMTGTQYF.

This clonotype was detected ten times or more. The CDR3 loop is CASSWGQGPNNSPLHF. Written as DNA, the CDR3 is TGTGCCAGCAGCTGGGGACAGGGCCCTAATAATTCACCCCTCCACTTT. The V gene is TRBV7-6, the J gene TRBJ1-6; 9 nucleotides match TRBD1. Trimming took 4 bases from V and 5 from J; bases not matched to a gene: 6. The V gene's germline CDR1 is SGHVS and CDR2 FNYEAQ. The CDR3 contains 16 residues.

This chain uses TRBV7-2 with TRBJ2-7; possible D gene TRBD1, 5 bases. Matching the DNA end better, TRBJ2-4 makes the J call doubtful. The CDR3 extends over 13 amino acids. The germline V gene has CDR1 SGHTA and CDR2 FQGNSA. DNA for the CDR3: TGTGCCAGCAGCTTTACTACAGGAAACATTCAGTACTTC. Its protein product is CASSFTTGNIQYF.

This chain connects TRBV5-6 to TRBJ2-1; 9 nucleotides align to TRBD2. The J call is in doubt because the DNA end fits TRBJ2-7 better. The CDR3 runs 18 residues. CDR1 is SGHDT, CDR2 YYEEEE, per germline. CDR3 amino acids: CASSLDPAGGLSHNEQYF. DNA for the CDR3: TGTGCCAGCAGCTTGGACCCAGCGGGGGGCCTATCCCACAATGAGCAGTACTTC.

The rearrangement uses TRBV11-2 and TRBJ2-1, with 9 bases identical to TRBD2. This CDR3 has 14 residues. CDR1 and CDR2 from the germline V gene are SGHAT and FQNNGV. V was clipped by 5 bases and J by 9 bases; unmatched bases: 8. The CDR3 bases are TGTGCCAGCAGCCCTCTGACTAGCGGTGGTGAGCAGTTCTTC. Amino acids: CASSPLTSGGEQFF.

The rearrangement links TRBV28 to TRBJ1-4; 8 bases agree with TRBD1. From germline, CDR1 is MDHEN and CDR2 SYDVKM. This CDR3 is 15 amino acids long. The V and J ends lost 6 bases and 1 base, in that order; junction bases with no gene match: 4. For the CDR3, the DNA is TGTGCCAGCAGGCAGGGGGCTCTAACTAATGAAAAACTGTTTTTT. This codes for CASRQGALTNEKLFF.

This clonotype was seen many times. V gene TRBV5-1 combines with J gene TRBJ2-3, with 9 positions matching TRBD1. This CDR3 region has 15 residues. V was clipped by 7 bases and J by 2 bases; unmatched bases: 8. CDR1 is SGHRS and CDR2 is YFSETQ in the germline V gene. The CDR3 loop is CASFPGQGYTDTQYF. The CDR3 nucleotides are TGCGCCAGCTTCCCTGGACAGGGGTACACAGATACGCAGTATTTT.

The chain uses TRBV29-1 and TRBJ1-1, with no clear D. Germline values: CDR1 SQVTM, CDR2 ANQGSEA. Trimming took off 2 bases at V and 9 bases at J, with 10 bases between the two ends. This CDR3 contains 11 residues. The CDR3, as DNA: TGCAGCGTTGAACAGACCCTAAAAGCTTTCTTT. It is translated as CSVEQTLKAFF. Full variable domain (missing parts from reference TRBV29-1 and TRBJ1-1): SAVISQKPSRDICQRGTSLTIQCQVDSQVTMMFWYRQQPGQSLTLIATANQGSEATYESGFVIDKFPISRPNLTFSTLTVSNMSPEDSSIYLCSVEQTLKAFFGQGTRLTVV.

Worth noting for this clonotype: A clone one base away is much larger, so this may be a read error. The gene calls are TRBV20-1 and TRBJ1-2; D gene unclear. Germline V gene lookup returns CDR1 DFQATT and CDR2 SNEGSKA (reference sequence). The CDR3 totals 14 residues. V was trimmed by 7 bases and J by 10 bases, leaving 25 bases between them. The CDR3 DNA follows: TGCAGTGGGGCAGAGAGCCCCCGGCCCACCGACTACACCTTC. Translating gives CSGAESPRPTDYTF.

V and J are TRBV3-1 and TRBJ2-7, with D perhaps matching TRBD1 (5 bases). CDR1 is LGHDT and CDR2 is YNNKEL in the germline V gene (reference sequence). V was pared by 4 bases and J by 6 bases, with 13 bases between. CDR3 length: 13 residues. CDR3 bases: TGTGCCAGCAGCCGAGTCTGGGGCGGCGAGCAGTACTTC. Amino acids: CASSRVWGGEQYF.

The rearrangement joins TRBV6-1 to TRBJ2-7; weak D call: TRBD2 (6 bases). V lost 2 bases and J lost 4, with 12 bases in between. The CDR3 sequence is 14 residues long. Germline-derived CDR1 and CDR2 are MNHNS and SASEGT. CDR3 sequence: CASSERRGGYEQYF. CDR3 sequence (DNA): TGTGCCAGCAGTGAAAGGAGGGGCGGATACGAGCAGTACTTC.

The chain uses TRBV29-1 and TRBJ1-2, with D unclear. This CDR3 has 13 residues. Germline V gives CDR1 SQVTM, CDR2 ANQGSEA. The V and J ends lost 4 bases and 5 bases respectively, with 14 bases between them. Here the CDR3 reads CSVATGPQYGYTF. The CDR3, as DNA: TGCAGCGTTGCCACCGGACCACAATATGGCTACACCTTC.